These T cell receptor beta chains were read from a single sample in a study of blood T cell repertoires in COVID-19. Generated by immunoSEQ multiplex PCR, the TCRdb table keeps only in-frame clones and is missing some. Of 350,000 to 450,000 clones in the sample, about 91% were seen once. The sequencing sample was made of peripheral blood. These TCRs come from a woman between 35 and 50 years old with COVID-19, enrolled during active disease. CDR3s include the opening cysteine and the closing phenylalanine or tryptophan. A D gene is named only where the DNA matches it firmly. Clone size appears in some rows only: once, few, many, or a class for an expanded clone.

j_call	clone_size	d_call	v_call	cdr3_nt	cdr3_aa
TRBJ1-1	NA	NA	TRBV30	TGTGCCTGGAGACACAGGTACACTGAAGCTTTCTTT	CAWRHRYTEAFF
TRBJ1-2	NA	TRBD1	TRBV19	TGTGCCAGTAGTATTACAGGGGGCTATGGCTACACCTTC	CASSITGGYGYTF
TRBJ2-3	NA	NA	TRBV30	TGTGCCTGGAGTGTACGACGGGAGAGAGGCACAGATACGCAGTATTTT	CAWSVRRERGTDTQYF
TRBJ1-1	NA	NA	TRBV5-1	TGCGCCAGCAGTTCTAAATTGGGGAGAGACACTGAAGCTTTCTTT	CASSSKLGRDTEAFF
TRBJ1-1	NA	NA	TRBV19	TGTGCCAGTAGTATAAAGGGCAGGGTTACGAACACTGAAGCTTTCTTT	CASSIKGRVTNTEAFF
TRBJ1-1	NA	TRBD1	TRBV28	TGTGCCAGCAGCTTGCCCCCACAGGGGATCACTGAAGCTTTCTTT	CASSLPPQGITEAFF
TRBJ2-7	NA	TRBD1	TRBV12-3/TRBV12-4	TGTGCCAGCACCAGGACAGGGGGCCACGAGCAGTACTTC	CASTRTGGHEQYF
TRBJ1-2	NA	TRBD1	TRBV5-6	TGTGCCAGCAGCTTCGGACAGGGGCTAACTAACTATGGCTACACCTTC	CASSFGQGLTNYGYTF
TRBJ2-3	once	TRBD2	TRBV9	TGTGCCAGCAGCGTAGTCGCCGGCGGCGGGCTAGCGGGTTCAAATACGCAGTATTTT	CASSVVAGGGLAGSNTQYF
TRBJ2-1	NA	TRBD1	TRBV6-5	TGTGCCAGCAGTTACGCCGGGACAGACTACAATGAGCAGTTCTTC	CASSYAGTDYNEQFF
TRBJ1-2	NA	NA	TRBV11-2	TGTGCCAGCAGCCTTTCAGGACAACCCGTCTATGGCTACACCTTC	CASSLSGQPVYGYTF
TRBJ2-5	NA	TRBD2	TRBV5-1	TGCGCCAGCAGCCACGGACTAGCGGGGGAAGTTCAAGAGACCCAGTACTTC	CASSHGLAGEVQETQYF
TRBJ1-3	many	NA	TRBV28	TGTGCCAGCAGTTCAGCAGGGCCCTCTGGAAACACCATATATTTT	CASSSAGPSGNTIYF
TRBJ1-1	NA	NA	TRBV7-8	TGTGCCAGCAGCCGAGAAGGGTCCGGGGGTGAAGCTTTCTTT	CASSREGSGGEAFF
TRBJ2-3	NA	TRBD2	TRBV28	TGTGCCAGTTTTTCTAGCGGGACATTAGCCACAGATACGCAGTATTTT	CASFSSGTLATDTQYF
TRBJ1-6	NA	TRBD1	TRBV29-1	TGCAGCGTTGAAAGGGGCAGGGGGCAGGGGCCCCTCCACTTT	CSVERGRGQGPLHF
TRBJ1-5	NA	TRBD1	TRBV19	TGTGCCAGTAGCCCCGGGACAGGGGTATTCCCTCAGCCCCAGCATTTT	CASSPGTGVFPQPQHF
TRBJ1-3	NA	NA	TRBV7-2	TGTGCCAGCAGCTCTCAGGGGAGCGGAAACACCATATATTTT	CASSSQGSGNTIYF
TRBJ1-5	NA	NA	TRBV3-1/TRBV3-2	TGTGCCAGCAGCCAAGATTGGGGAGATCAGCCCCAGCATTTT	CASSQDWGDQPQHF
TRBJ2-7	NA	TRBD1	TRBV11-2	TGTGCCAGCAGCGACAGGGGCCATATCGGGGTGAACTCCTACGAGCAGTACTTC	CASSDRGHIGVNSYEQYF
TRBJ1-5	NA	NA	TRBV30	TGTGCCTGGAGTGTACGATCGGGGGTGGGTCAGCCCCAGCATTTT	CAWSVRSGVGQPQHF